This is a list of T cell receptor delta chains from one sample in a study of gamma-delta T cells after stem cell transplantation. TCRdb reapplied CATT to the RT-PCR reads. The data contain some 4,500 delta-chain clones, about 15% of them singletons. The specimen was gamma-delta T cells. The receptors were sampled from a human donor. It is not recorded whose cells these are; they may come from a transplant donor. Both conserved end residues are part of each CDR3. A D gene is named only where the DNA matches it firmly. Clone size appears in some rows only: once, few, many, or a class for an expanded clone.

clone size	D gene	J gene	V gene	CDR3 DNA	CDR3 protein
few	-	TRDJ2	TRDV1	TGTGCTCTTGGGGGAGCGCGCCCCCTTCCTACTGAGACTGGGGGAGCTTTGACAGCACAACTCTTCTTT	CALGGARPLPTETGGALTAQLFF
-	-	TRDJ3	TRDV2	TGTGCCTGTGGCACCGCGTACGGGGGGCCTATCTCCTGGGACACCCGACAGATGTTTTTC	CACGTAYGGPISWDTRQMFF
few	TRDD2	TRDJ1	TRDV1	TGTGCTCTTGGGGAACTCAAGGTTCCTACGTTTGCCTACGCGCCGGTGGCCGATAAACTCATCTTT	CALGELKVPTFAYAPVADKLIF
few	TRDD3	TRDJ1	TRDV1	TGTGCTCTTGGGGAACACCCTACTGGGGGTTCCGAGACCGATAAACTCATCTTT	CALGEHPTGGSETDKLIF
-	TRDD3	TRDJ1	TRDV1	TGTGCTCTTGGGGAACTATCCTATCCCCGACTTGGGGGAACCGATAAACTCATCTTT	CALGELSYPRLGGTDKLIF
-	TRDD3	TRDJ1	TRDV1	TGTGCTCTTGGGGAACGCCTTCCCCATTGTCCCTTCCTCACTTCCCGTACTGGGGGATACCGTACCGATAAACTCATCTTT	CALGERLPHCPFLTSRTGGYRTDKLIF
-	-	TRDJ2	TRDV1	TGTGCTCTTGGGGGGACCCAAGGGGCCGAGACTTTGACAGCACAACTCTTCTTT	CALGGTQGAETLTAQLFF
-	-	TRDJ1	TRDV1	TGTGCTCATGGGGAACTCGGGACCCCTGTCGGTTACACCGATAAACTCATCTTT	CAHGELGTPVGYTDKLIF
-	-	TRDJ2	TRDV2	TGTGCCTGTGACACCGGGGCCGGGCGGACAGCACAACTCTTCTTT	CACDTGAGRTAQLFF
-	-	TRDJ1	TRDV1	TGTGCTCTTGGGGAACTTATACTTGGGATATCAGGTAAACTCATCTTT	CALGELILGISGKLIF
-	-	TRDJ1	TRDV3	TGTGCCTGCCCCATTGGACTTTTCCGGATACCTTCCGATAAACTCATCTTT	CACPIGLFRIPSDKLIF
medium-sized	TRDD3	TRDJ2	TRDV2	TGTGCCTGTGACGTACTGGGGGATTCTTTGACAGCACAACTCTTCTTT	CACDVLGDSLTAQLFF
few	TRDD3	TRDJ1	TRDV1	TGTGCTCTTGGGCCCACCCAAAAGGGTAATAGCCTTCCCTCTGGGTGGGGGATAAAAAAGGACACCGATAAACTCATCTTT	CALGPTQKGNSLPSGWGIKKDTDKLIF
-	-	TRDJ1	TRDV3	TGTGCCTCTCTACGGATGGCTGGGCTGCCAATTATCTCCGATAAACTCATCTTT	CASLRMAGLPIISDKLIF
few	TRDD3	TRDJ1	TRAV29/DV5	TGTGCAGCAAAAAGGCCTTCCTACGGTTGGACTGGGGGATACCCGAACACCGATAAACTCATCTTT	CAAKRPSYGWTGGYPNTDKLIF
-	TRDD3	TRDJ1	TRDV1	TGTGCTCTTGGGGAACTCGTTGTTAAGACCAACTTCCTACGAAATACTGGGGGATACAGTACCGATAAACTCATCTTT	CALGELVVKTNFLRNTGGYSTDKLIF
-	-	TRDJ1	TRDV1	TGTGCTCTTGGGGAACCTTACTCCTCGTACTCGCACGCCGATAAACTCATCTTT	CALGEPYSSYSHADKLIF
-	TRDD3	TRDJ1	TRDV1	TGTGCTCTTGGGGAACCATCGTGTGGGGCGCGTCAGATTGGGGGATACGCGAAGAAGCTCATCTTT	CALGEPSCGARQIGGYAKKLIF
few	TRDD3	TRDJ2	TRDV2	TGTGCCTGTGACACTGGGGGAGCTTGGACCGCACACCTCTTCTTT	CACDTGGAWTAHLFF
medium-sized	-	TRDJ3	TRAV29/DV5	-	CSVLLCSKPFYWGILPSWDTRQMFF
-	-	TRDJ1	TRDV1	TGTGCTCTTGGGACCTACCCGTGGGGGTACGATAAACTCATCTTT	CALGTYPWGYDKLIF
few	-	TRDJ1	TRDV1	TGTGCTCTTGGGGACGCGGAGCCTTCCTACGTCTATGAGGGGGATAACACCGATAAACTCATCTTT	CALGDAEPSYVYEGDNTDKLIF
few	TRDD3	TRDJ2	TRDV1	TGTGCTCTTGGGGAAAGGACTGGGGGACTTCTCATCAGGGCACAACTCTTCTTT	CALGERTGGLLIRAQLFF
-	TRDD3	TRDJ1	TRDV1	TGTGCTCTTGGGGAACTGGCTTCCTACTGGGGGATACGCTACTACACCGATAAACTCATCTTT	CALGELASYWGIRYYTDKLIF
medium-sized	TRDD3	TRDJ1	TRDV1	TGTGCTCTTGGGGAAGGCTACGATCGGGGGATCTGTAAACTCATCTTT	CALGEGYDRGICKLIF
-	-	TRDJ1	TRDV1	TGTGCTCTTTCCCCCTACACGCCCGGGGGGTGCGATAAACTCATCTTT	CALSPYTPGGCDKLIF
large	TRDD3	TRDJ1	TRAV29/DV5	TGTGCAGCCCTTCAGTGGGGGATGCCTTACACCGATAAACTCATCTTT	CAALQWGMPYTDKLIF
medium-sized	TRDD3	TRDJ2	TRAV29/DV5	TGTGCAGCAAGCGAGGGCTCAAGGGGGGATACGCGGGATTTGACAGCACAACTCTTCTTT	CAASEGSRGDTRDLTAQLFF
few	TRDD3	TRDJ1	TRDV3	TGTGCCTTGGTCACTAATCAGCCCAGTACTGGGGGATACGCCGGTACCTGGTACACCGATAAACTCATCTTT	CALVTNQPSTGGYAGTWYTDKLIF
-	TRDD3	TRDJ3	TRDV2	TGTGCCTGTGAGAACCAAGATGTACTGGGGGATCCCTGGGACACCCGACAGATGTTTTTC	CACENQDVLGDPWDTRQMFF
medium-sized	-	TRDJ2	TRDV1	TGTGCTCTTGGGGATCACATAATTCTCCCGCTAGAAGCACAACTCTTCTTT	CALGDHIILPLEAQLFF
-	TRDD3	TRDJ1	TRDV1	TGTGCTCTTGGGTCCTCTGACATTCCTACGGGGGATACGCACGATAAACTCATCTTT	CALGSSDIPTGDTHDKLIF
-	TRDD3	TRDJ1	TRDV1	TGTGCTCTTGGGGAAAATAGGCCCGGACTTTGGGGGATGGTCTCCGATAAACTCATCTTT	CALGENRPGLWGMVSDKLIF